This T cell receptor (beta chain) was obtained from a study of regulatory T cells in long-lasting Graves disease. The CDR3 is 17 amino acids. Germline V CDR1 and CDR2: MNHGY, SVAAGI. With V trimmed by 2 bases and J by 5 bases, 14 bases remained unmatched. Researchers made TCR beta libraries by using iRepertoire HTBI primers and running Arm-PCR on CDR3 regions. TCRdb re-derived calls from the multiplex PCR reads in MiXCR, one entry per CDR3 protein. The sample holds about 420,000 distinct CDR3 sequences, about 17% seen once. This clonotype was detected ten times or more. Time point: newly diagnosed GD, antithyroid drugs for less than 3 months. Construction of the TCR library relied on RNA isolated from PBMCs. A further study also used this sample, focusing on T cells in Graves' hyperthyroidism and ophthalmopathy.

The receptor comes from a woman between 18 and 30 years old with Graves disease. Sequencing was performed on peripheral blood mononuclear cells (PBMCs), taken at new diagnosis, from a patient treated with antithyroid drugs. V usage is TRBV6-9 and J usage is TRBJ1-2; 7 nucleotides match TRBD1. The CDR3 DNA follows: TGTGCCAGCAGTTATGGAGGGGGCAGTTGGGAATATTATGGCTACACCTTC. Translation gives CASSYGGGSWEYYGYTF.